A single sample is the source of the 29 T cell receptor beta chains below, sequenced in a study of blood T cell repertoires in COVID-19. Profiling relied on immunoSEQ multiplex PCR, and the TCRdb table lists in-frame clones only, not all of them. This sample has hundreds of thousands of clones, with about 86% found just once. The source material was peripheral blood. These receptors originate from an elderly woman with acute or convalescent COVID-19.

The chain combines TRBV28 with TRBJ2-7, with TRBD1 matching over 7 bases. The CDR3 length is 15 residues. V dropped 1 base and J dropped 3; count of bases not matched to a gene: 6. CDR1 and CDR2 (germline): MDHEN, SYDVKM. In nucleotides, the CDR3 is TGTGCCAGCAGTTTATCAGGGGGATTTATCTACGAGCAGTACTTC. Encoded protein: CASSLSGGFIYEQYF.

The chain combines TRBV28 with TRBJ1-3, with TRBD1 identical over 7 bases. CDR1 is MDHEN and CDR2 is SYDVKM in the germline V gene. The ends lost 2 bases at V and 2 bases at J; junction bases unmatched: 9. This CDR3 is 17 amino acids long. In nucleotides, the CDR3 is TGTGCCAGCAGTTTAAGTCTGGGCAGGGGGACTGGAAACACCATATATTTT. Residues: CASSLSLGRGTGNTIYF.

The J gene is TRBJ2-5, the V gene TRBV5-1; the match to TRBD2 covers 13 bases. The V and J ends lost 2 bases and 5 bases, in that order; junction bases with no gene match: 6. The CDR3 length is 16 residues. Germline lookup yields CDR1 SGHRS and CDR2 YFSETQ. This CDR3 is CASSFQLAGGPETQYF. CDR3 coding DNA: TGCGCCAGCAGCTTTCAACTAGCGGGGGGGCCGGAGACCCAGTACTTC. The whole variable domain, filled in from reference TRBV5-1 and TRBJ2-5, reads KAGVTQTPRYLIKTRGQQVTLSCSPISGHRSVSWYQQTPGQGLQFLFEYFSETQRNKGNFPGRFSGRQFSNSRSEMNVSTLELGDSALYLCASSFQLAGGPETQYFGPGTRLLVL.

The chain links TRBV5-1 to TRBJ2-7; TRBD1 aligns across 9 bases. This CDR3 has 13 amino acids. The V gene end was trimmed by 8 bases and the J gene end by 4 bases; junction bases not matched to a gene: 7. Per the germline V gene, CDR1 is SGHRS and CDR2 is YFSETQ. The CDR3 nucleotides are TGCGCCAGAAAAACGACAGGGGGTTACGAGCAGTACTTC. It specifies CARKTTGGYEQYF. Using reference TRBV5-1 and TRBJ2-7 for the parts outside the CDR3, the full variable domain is KAGVTQTPRYLIKTRGQQVTLSCSPISGHRSVSWYQQTPGQGLQFLFEYFSETQRNKGNFPGRFSGRQFSNSRSEMNVSTLELGDSALYLCARKTTGGYEQYFGPGTRLTVT.

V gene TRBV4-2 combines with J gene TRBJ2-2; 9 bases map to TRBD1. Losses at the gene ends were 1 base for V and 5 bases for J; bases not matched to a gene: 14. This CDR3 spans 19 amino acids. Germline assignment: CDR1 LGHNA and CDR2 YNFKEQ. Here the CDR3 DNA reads TGTGCCAGCAGCCAAGTCTTTCCTGGACAGGGGTTCTTTACCGGGGAGCTGTTTTTT. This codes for CASSQVFPGQGFFTGELFF.

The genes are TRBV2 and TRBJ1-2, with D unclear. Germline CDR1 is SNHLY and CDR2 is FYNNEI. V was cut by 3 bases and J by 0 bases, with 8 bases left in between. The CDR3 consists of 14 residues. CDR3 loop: CASSERGANYGYTF. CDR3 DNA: TGTGCCAGCAGTGAGCGGGGAGCTAACTATGGCTACACCTTC.

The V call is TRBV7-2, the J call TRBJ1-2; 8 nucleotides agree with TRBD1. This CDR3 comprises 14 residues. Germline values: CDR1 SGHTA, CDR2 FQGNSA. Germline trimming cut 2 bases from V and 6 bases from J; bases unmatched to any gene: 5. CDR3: CASSLRTGSDGYTF. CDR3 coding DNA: TGTGCCAGCAGCTTACGGACAGGGAGTGATGGCTACACCTTC.

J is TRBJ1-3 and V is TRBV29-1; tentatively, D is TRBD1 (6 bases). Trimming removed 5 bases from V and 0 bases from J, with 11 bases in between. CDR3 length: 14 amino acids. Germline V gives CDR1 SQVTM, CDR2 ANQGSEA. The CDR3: CSVRTAFSGNTIYF. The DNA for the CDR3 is TGCAGCGTTCGGACAGCATTCTCTGGAAACACCATATATTTT.

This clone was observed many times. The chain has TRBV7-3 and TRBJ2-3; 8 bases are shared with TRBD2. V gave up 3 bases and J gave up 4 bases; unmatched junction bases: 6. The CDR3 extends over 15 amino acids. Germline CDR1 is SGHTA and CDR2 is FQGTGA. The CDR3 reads CASSFGLARSDTQYF. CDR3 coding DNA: TGTGCCAGCAGCTTCGGACTAGCTCGATCAGATACGCAGTATTTT.

CDR3 DNA: TGTGCCAGCAGTTCCCTCCCCTACAATGAGCAGTTCTTC. It is translated as CASSSLPYNEQFF. J is TRBJ2-1 and V is TRBV11-2; D not certain. Germline assignment: CDR1 SGHAT and CDR2 FQNNGV. This CDR3 region has 13 residues. Trimming stripped 6 bases from V and 2 bases from J, with 8 bases between.

The DNA of the CDR3 is TGTGCCAGCAGTAAGAGGGGGAGACAGGGGAACACTGAAGCTTTCTTT. This codes for CASSKRGRQGNTEAFF. The chain joins TRBV2 to TRBJ1-1; the match to TRBD1 covers 7 bases. J was trimmed by 1 base and V by 5 bases; bases with no gene match: 10. The CDR3 spans 16 residues. CDR1 and CDR2 from the germline V gene are SNHLY and FYNNEI.

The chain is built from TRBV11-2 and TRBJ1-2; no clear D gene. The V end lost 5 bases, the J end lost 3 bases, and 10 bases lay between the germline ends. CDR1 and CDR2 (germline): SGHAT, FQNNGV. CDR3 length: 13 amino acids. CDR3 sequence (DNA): TGTGCCAGCAGCGCCGGGTTCGACTATGGCTACACCTTC. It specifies CASSAGFDYGYTF. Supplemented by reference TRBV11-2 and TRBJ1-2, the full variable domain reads EAGVAQSPRYKIIEKRQSVAFWCNPISGHATLYWYQQILGQGPKLLIQFQNNGVVDDSQLPKDRFSAERLKGVDSTLKIQPAKLEDSAVYLCASSAGFDYGYTFGSGTRLTVV.

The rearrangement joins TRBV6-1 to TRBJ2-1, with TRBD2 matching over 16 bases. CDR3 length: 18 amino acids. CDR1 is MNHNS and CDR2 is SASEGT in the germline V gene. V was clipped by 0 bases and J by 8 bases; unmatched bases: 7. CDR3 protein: CASSEAPGLAGGPDEQFF. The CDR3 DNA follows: TGTGCCAGCAGTGAAGCCCCGGGACTAGCGGGGGGGCCTGATGAGCAGTTCTTC.

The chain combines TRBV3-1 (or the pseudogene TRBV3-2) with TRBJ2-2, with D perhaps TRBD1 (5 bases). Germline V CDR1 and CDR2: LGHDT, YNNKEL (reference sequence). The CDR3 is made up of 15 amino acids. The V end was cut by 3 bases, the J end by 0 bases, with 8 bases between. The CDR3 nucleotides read TGTGCCAGCAGCCATAGGACATCGAACACCGGGGAGCTGTTTTTT. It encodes CASSHRTSNTGELFF.

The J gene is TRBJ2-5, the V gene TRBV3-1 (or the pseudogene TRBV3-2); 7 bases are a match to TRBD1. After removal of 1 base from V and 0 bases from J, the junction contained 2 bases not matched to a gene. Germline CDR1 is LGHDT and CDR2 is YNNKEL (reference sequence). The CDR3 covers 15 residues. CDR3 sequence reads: CASSQVGTDQETQYF. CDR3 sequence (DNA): TGTGCCAGCAGCCAAGTAGGGACAGACCAAGAGACCCAGTACTTC.

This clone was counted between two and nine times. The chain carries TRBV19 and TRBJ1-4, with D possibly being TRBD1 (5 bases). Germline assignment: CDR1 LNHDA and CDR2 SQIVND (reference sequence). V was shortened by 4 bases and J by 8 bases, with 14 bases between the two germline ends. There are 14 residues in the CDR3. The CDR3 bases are TGTGCCAGTAGTACGGGAGAAGGGGACGAAAAACTGTTTTTT. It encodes CASSTGEGDEKLFF.

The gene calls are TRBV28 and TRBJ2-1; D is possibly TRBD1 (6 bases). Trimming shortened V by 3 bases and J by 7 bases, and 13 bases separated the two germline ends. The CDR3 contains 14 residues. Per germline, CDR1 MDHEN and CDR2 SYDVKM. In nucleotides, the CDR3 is TGTGCCAGCAGTTTGAGTCAGGGGTGGAATGAGCAGTTCTTC. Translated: CASSLSQGWNEQFF. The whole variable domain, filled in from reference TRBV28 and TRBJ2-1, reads DVKVTQSSRYLVKRTGEKVFLECVQDMDHENMFWYRQDPGLGLRLIYFSYDVKMKEKGDIPEGYSVSREKKERFSLILESASTNQTSMYLCASSLSQGWNEQFFGPGTRLTVL.

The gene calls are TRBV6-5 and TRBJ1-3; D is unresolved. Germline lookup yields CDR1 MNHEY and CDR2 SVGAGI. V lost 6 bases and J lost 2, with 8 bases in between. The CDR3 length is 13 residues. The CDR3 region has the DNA TGTGCCAGCAGACCCTATCCTGGAAACACCATATATTTT. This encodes CASRPYPGNTIYF.

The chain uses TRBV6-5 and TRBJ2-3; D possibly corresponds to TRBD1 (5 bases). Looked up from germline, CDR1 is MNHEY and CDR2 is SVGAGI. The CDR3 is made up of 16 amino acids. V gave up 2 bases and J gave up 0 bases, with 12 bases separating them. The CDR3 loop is CASSYTLAGSTDTQYF. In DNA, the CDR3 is TGTGCCAGCAGTTACACCCTGGCAGGGAGCACAGATACGCAGTATTTT.

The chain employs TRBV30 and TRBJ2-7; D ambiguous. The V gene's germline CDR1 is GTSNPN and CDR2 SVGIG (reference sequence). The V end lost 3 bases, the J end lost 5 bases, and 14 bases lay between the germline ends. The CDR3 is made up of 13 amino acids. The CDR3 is CAWRRRGEHEQYF. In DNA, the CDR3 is TGTGCCTGGAGGCGGCGAGGCGAACACGAGCAGTACTTC. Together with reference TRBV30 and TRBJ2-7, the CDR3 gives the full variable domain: SQTIHQWPATLVQPVGSPLSLECTVEGTSNPNLYWYRQAAGRGLQLLFYSVGIGQISSEVPQNLSASRPQDRQFILSSKKLLLSDSGFYLCAWRRRGEHEQYFGPGTRLTVT.

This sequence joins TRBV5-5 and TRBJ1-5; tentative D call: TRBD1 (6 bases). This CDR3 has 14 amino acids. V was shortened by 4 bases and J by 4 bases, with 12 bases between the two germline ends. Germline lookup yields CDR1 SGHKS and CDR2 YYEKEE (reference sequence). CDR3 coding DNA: TGTGCCAGCAGCCCTGCAGGGGTAAATCAGCCCCAGCATTTT. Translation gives CASSPAGVNQPQHF.

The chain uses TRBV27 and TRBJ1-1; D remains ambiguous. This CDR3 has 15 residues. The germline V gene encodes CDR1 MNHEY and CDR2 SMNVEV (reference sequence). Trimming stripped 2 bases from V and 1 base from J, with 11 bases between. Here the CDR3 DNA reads TGTGCCAGCAGTTTAGGCGGGGTCGGGAACACTGAAGCTTTCTTT. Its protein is CASSLGGVGNTEAFF.

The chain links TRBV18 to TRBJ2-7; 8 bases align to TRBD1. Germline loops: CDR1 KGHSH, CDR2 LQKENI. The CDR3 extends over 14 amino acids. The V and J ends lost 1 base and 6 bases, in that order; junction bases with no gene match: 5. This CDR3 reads CASSPQGTGSEQYF. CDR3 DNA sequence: TGTGCCAGCTCACCACAGGGGACAGGTTCCGAGCAGTACTTC.

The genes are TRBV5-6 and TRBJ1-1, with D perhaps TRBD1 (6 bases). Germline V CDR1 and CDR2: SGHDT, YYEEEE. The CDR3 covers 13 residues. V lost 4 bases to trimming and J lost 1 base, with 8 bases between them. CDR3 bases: TGTGCCAGCAGCGGACAGAAGAACACTGAAGCTTTCTTT. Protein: CASSGQKNTEAFF.

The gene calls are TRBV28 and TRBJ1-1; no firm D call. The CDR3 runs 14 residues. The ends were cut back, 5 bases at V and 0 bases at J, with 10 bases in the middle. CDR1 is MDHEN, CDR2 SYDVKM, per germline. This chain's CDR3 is CASSGGPLNTEAFF. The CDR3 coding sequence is TGTGCCAGCAGTGGAGGGCCCTTGAACACTGAAGCTTTCTTT.

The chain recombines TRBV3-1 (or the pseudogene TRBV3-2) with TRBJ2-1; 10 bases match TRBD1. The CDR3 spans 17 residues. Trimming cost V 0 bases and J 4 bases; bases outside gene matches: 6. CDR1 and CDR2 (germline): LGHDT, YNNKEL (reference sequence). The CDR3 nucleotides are TGTGCCAGCAGCCAAGATTACGGGACAGGGGTTTACAATGAGCAGTTCTTC. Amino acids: CASSQDYGTGVYNEQFF.

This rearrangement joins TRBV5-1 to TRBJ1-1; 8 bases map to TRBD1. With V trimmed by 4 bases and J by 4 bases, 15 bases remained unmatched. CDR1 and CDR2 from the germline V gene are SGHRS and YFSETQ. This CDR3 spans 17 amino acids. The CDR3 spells CASSRGQVRGMGTEAFF. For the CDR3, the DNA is TGCGCCAGCAGCCGGGGACAGGTTCGGGGTATGGGCACTGAAGCTTTCTTT.

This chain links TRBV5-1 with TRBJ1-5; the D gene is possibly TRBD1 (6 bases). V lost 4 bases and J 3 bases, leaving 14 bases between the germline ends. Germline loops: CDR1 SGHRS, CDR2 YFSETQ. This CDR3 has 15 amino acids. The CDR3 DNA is TGCGCCAGCAGCGCGGAAGGGGGGGACAATCAGCCCCAGCATTTT. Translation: CASSAEGGDNQPQHF.

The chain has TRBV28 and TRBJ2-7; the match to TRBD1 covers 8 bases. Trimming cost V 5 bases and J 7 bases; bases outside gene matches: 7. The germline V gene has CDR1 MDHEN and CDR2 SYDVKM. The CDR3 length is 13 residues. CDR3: CASSRTGSREQYF. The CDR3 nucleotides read TGTGCCAGCAGTCGGACAGGGTCTCGGGAGCAGTACTTC.